The source of this T cell receptor (beta chain) is a study of OX40 agonist ivuxolimab in advanced cancers. For the study at large: Patients with hepatocellular carcinoma, melanoma, renal cell or head and neck cancer made up the dose-escalation patients. Participants averaged approximately 60 years of age (range about 23 to 80) and were around 83% male. Study-wide results and limits: Some of the nonresponding patients also showed low levels of normalized T-cell clonal expansion. There was clonal expansion of CD4+ and CD8+ blood T cells by week 6 at 0.1 to 3.0 mg/kg.

A single count supports this clone. Its target is not known. CDR3 length: 15 residues. Germline V gives CDR1 SGDLS, CDR2 YYNGEE. Germline trimming cut 3 bases from V and 0 bases from J; bases unmatched to any gene: 4. Only in-frame clones appear in the TCRdb table, and some are missing; sequencing was by immunoSEQ multiplex PCR. The sample records about 81,000 clones, under 95% being singletons. The chain couples TRBV9 to TRBJ1-1, with 8 bases identical to TRBD1. Sequencing used CD4+ or CD8+ T cells sorted from blood, obtained in a trial of the OX40 agonist ivuxolimab. The receptor's source is an adult with an advanced solid tumor such as melanoma, head and neck, liver or kidney cancer. The CDR3 spells CASSARQGMNTEAFF. Written as DNA, the CDR3 is TGTGCCAGCAGCGCCCGACAGGGGATGAACACTGAAGCTTTCTTT. Full variable domain (missing parts from reference TRBV9 and TRBJ1-1): DSGVTQTPKHLITATGQRVTLRCSPRSGDLSVYWYQQSLDQGLQFLIQYYNGEERAKGNILERFSAQQFPDLHSELNLSSLELGDSALYFCASSARQGMNTEAFFGQGTRLTVV.